This T cell receptor (beta chain) was sequenced in a study of T cells in Graves' hyperthyroidism and ophthalmopathy. Study results and caveats: Most expanded thyroid clonotypes above 0.001 also appeared in blood.

TCR beta CDR3 sequences were amplified from RNA transcripts. HTBI primers were used for first-round RT-PCR of the TCR CDR3. TCRdb itself ran the multiplex PCR reads through MiXCR, one entry per CDR3 protein. The sample holds roughly 380,000 distinct CDR3 sequences, about 18% seen once. Trimming took 3 bases from V and 4 from J, leaving 15 bases between them. CDR1 and CDR2 (germline): SGHDN, FVKESK. CDR3 length equals 15 residues. Disease duration under 2 months; hyperthyroidism patients were aged 18 to 65. Used for diagnoses were clinical symptoms, serum thyroxine and TRAb, thyroid ultrasound and orbital computed tomography. This sample holds PBMCs from roughly 10 ml fresh peripheral blood. A note on this clonotype: Its antigen is not known.

V gene TRBV14 combines with J gene TRBJ2-5; no firm D call. The sequenced sample was blood. The origin of this receptor is a woman aged 18-29 years with Graves' hyperthyroidism. CDR3 loop: CASSQKLKIGETQYF. For the CDR3, the DNA is TGTGCCAGCAGCCAGAAACTAAAAATAGGAGAGACCCAGTACTTC.